The 3 T cell receptor beta chains below come from one sample, sequenced in a study of T cells after yellow fever vaccination. In TCRdb, the 5' RACE reads were re-called with MiXCR into one record per CDR3 protein. The table includes approximately 510,000 distinct CDR3 sequences, 20% to 25% detected once. Sample: PBMCs, taken roughly 23 days after the first yellow fever vaccination. The receptors were gathered from a man younger than 35 who received the YFV17D yellow fever vaccine.

This clonotype was counted a few times. The rearrangement links TRBV18 to TRBJ1-2, with a weak D call TRBD1 (5 bases). Germline V gene lookup returns CDR1 KGHSH and CDR2 LQKENI. This CDR3 has 15 amino acids. Trimming shortened V by 2 bases and J by 8 bases, and 18 bases separated the two germline ends. CDR3 nucleotides: TGTGCCAGCTCACCAACGCAGGGATTATTAGGGGGCTACACCTTC. This translates into CASSPTQGLLGGYTF. The full variable domain, its missing parts supplied by reference TRBV18 and TRBJ1-2, is NAGVMQNPRHLVRRRGQEARLRCSPMKGHSHVYWYRQLPEEGLKFMVYLQKENIIDESGMPKERFSAEFPKEGPSILRIQQVVRGDSAAYFCASSPTQGLLGGYTFGSGTRLTVV.

V usage is TRBV4-2 and J usage is TRBJ2-5; TRBD2 might be the D (6 bases). V was clipped by 4 bases and J by 4 bases, with 13 bases between them. The CDR3 is 14 residues long. Germline V lookup: CDR1 LGHNA, CDR2 YNFKEQ. Here the CDR3 reads CASSLLSEGETQYF. The CDR3 nucleotides are TGTGCCAGCAGCCTGCTGTCGGAGGGAGAGACCCAGTACTTC.

The chain combines TRBV4-1 with TRBJ2-1, with D maybe TRBD1 (5 bases). Between the trimmed V and J ends, which lost 1 base and 10 bases, there was a span of 20 bases. The CDR3 spans 16 residues. Germline lookup yields CDR1 MGHRA and CDR2 YSYEKL. The CDR3 here is CASSQVGAPISREQFF. DNA for the CDR3: TGCGCCAGCAGCCAAGTTGGGGCACCCATTAGTCGAGAGCAGTTCTTC.